Listed here are 9 T cell receptor beta chains from one sample, sequenced in a study of naive and memory T cell subsets. The SP2 primer and nested alpha and beta constant region primers amplified ligated cDNA in four rounds. One entry per CDR3 protein, called by TCRdb with MiXCR from the 5' RACE reads. The sample consists of roughly 48,000 distinct CDR3 sequences, over 3.5% of them appearing once. An oligonucleotide containing a UMI was ligated to the 3' end of TCR cDNA. The receptors originated from a female donor in good health.

The V gene is TRBV6-5, the J gene TRBJ2-1; D is unresolved. This CDR3 is 16 amino acids long. V was pared by 6 bases and J by 5 bases, with 20 bases between. The V gene's germline CDR1 is MNHEY and CDR2 SVGAGI. CDR3 coding DNA: TGTGCCAGCAGCCATCGCCTCGTTCGGTCTAACAATGAGCAGTTCTTC. Translating it yields CASSHRLVRSNNEQFF.

This clonotype has a count of ten or more. The chain recombines TRBV21-1 with TRBJ2-2; the table names TRBD2, a call not compared with the DNA. TRBV21-1 is termed a pseudogene. The CDR3 consists of 15 residues. CDR3 in DNA: TGTGCCAGCAGCAAAGATAGCGGCGGACGCGGGGAGCTGTTTTTT. The encoded protein is CASSKDSGGRGELFF.

This clonotype has a count of ten or more. The chain employs TRBV6-6 and TRBJ1-1, with TRBD1 matching 7 bases. Germline V CDR1 and CDR2: MNHNY, SVGAGI (reference sequence). The V segment lost 2 bases and the J segment 1 base; nucleotides outside the gene matches: 7. There are 16 residues in the CDR3. CDR3 sequence (DNA): TGTGCCAGCAGTTACGGACAGGCCTCTCAGAACACTGAAGCTTTCTTT. This encodes CASSYGQASQNTEAFF.

This clonotype has ten or more counts. V and J are TRBV2 and TRBJ1-5; D remains ambiguous. CDR1 and CDR2 from the germline V gene are SNHLY and FYNNEI. V dropped 6 bases and J dropped 11 bases, with 17 bases sitting between them. The CDR3 has 13 amino acids. The CDR3 coding sequence is TGTGCCAGCAGCCCCAGGACCCTCCGGGCCCAGCATTTT. It yields the protein CASSPRTLRAQHF. Full variable domain (rest looked up from reference TRBV2 and TRBJ1-5): EPEVTQTPSHQVTQMGQEVILRCVPISNHLYFYWYRQILGQKVEFLVSFYNNEISEKSEIFDDQFSVERPDGSNFTLKIRSTKLEDSAMYFCASSPRTLRAQHFGDGTRLSIL.

The chain uses TRBV6-6 and TRBJ2-2; 10 bases fit TRBD2. The germline V gene has CDR1 MNHNY and CDR2 SVGAGI (reference sequence). The CDR3 runs to 15 residues. The junction had 2 bases not matched to a gene; V was cut back by 6 bases and J by 1 base. DNA for the CDR3: TGTGCCAGCAGCAGACTAGCGGGGAACACCGGGGAGCTGTTTTTT. Encoded protein: CASSRLAGNTGELFF.

Ten or more counts support this clonotype. This rearrangement joins TRBV2 to TRBJ1-1; TRBD1 is a possible D gene (5 bases). V was pared by 6 bases and J by 2 bases, with 10 bases between. Germline lookup yields CDR1 SNHLY and CDR2 FYNNEI. There are 13 residues in the CDR3. CDR3 region: CASSLDSNTEAFF. The DNA of the CDR3 is TGTGCCAGCAGCCTCGACAGTAACACTGAAGCTTTCTTT. The whole variable domain, filled in from reference TRBV2 and TRBJ1-1, reads EPEVTQTPSHQVTQMGQEVILRCVPISNHLYFYWYRQILGQKVEFLVSFYNNEISEKSEIFDDQFSVERPDGSNFTLKIRSTKLEDSAMYFCASSLDSNTEAFFGQGTRLTVV.

This clonotype was detected many times. V and J are TRBV19 and TRBJ1-1; D remains ambiguous. Germline-derived CDR1 and CDR2 are LNHDA and SQIVND (reference sequence). CDR3 length: 15 amino acids. V was trimmed by 7 bases and J by 1 base, leaving 16 bases between them. The CDR3 sequence: CASNTPGNWNTEAFF. The CDR3 DNA sequence: TGTGCCAGTAACACACCGGGGAACTGGAACACTGAAGCTTTCTTT.

Concerning this clonotype: A much larger clone differs by one base, so this may be a read error. This rearrangement joins TRBV7-9 to TRBJ2-5; D remains unclear. The V gene's germline CDR1 is SEHNR and CDR2 FQNEAQ (reference sequence). The CDR3 runs 11 residues. Trimming pared 5 bases from V and 4 bases from J, leaving 5 bases between. Here the CDR3 DNA reads TGTGCCAGCAGCCGCATAGAGACCCAGTACTTC. This sequence encodes CASSRIETQYF.

This clonotype was recorded many times. The chain carries TRBV9 and TRBJ2-1; 9 nucleotides agree with TRBD2. Germline values: CDR1 SGDLS, CDR2 YYNGEE. V trimming: 1 base; J trimming: 8 bases; junction bases outside the gene matches: 7. CDR3 length equals 15 residues. The CDR3, as DNA: TGTGCCAGCAGCGTATGGGCGGGAGGGCCTTATGAGCAGTTCTTC. It codes for CASSVWAGGPYEQFF.